These 21 T cell receptor beta chains were sequenced from one sample in a study of blood T cell repertoires in COVID-19. Method: immunoSEQ multiplex PCR; TCRdb's copy keeps in-frame clones and lacks some. The sample lists about 68,000 clones, 80% to 90% occurring once. Source material: peripheral blood. These receptor sequences come from a middle-aged man with active COVID-19.

The chain carries TRBV7-2 and TRBJ2-1; D gene ambiguous. The CDR3 has 11 amino acids. V dropped 5 bases and J dropped 7 bases, with 6 bases sitting between them. From germline, CDR1 is SGHTA and CDR2 FQGNSA. CDR3 sequence reads: CASSDWNEQFF. CDR3 nucleotides: TGTGCCAGCAGCGACTGGAATGAGCAGTTCTTC.

This sequence joins TRBV6-2 or TRBV6-3 and TRBJ1-6; no clear D. The CDR3 sequence is 15 residues long. CDR1 MNHEY and CDR2 SVGEGT come from the germline V gene. Trimming took off 1 base at V and 7 bases at J, with 11 bases between the two ends. CDR3: CASSYLAARNSPLHF. CDR3 DNA sequence: TGTGCCAGCAGTTACTTGGCAGCGCGAAATTCACCCCTCCACTTT.

This chain links TRBV27 with TRBJ2-7, with 8 bases aligning to TRBD2. V shed 6 bases, J shed 6 bases, and the junction held 13 bases outside the gene matches. CDR3 size: 15 residues. Germline lookup yields CDR1 MNHEY and CDR2 SMNVEV (reference sequence). CDR3 sequence (DNA): TGTGCCAGCAGCTCAAGCTACGGGGGGGGGATCGAGCAGTACTTC. This encodes CASSSSYGGGIEQYF.

The chain couples TRBV12-1 to TRBJ2-1; whether TRBD1, the table's D call, matches the DNA was not checked. TRBV12-1 is a listed pseudogene. The CDR3 spans 19 residues. In nucleotides, the CDR3 is TGTGCCAGCAGCGGCCGGGACAGAAGACTCCCTAGCTCCTACAATGAGCAGTTCTTC. This gives the protein CASSGRDRRLPSSYNEQFF.

V gene TRBV10-1 combines with J gene TRBJ2-3; D unresolved. The length of the CDR3 is 15 residues. Germline values: CDR1 WNHNN, CDR2 SYGVQD (reference sequence). V lost 1 base to trimming and J lost 1 base, with 9 bases between them. In nucleotides, the CDR3 is TGCGCCAGCAGTGAGTACGGGTCGGGCACAGATACGCAGTATTTT. Protein product: CASSEYGSGTDTQYF.

The rearrangement joins TRBV7-3 to TRBJ1-1, with a weak D call TRBD1 (5 bases). The CDR3 sequence is 13 residues long. Germline V CDR1 and CDR2: SGHTA, FQGTGA. Trimming took off 5 bases at V and 1 base at J, with 8 bases between the two ends. The CDR3 DNA sequence: TGTGCCAGCAGCCTTACAGGGAACACTGAAGCTTTCTTT. It codes for CASSLTGNTEAFF.

The chain has TRBV5-1 and TRBJ2-2; 10 nucleotides match TRBD2. Germline V gene lookup returns CDR1 SGHRS and CDR2 YFSETQ. V lost 1 base to trimming and J lost 4 bases; unmatched junction nucleotides: 7. The CDR3 runs 17 residues. The CDR3 coding sequence is TGCGCCAGCAGCTTGTCGCTAGCGGGGGTCGGCACCGGGGAGCTGTTTTTT. Translating gives CASSLSLAGVGTGELFF.

V is TRBV9 and J is TRBJ2-2; tentatively, D is TRBD1 (6 bases). With 2 bases removed from V and 6 bases from J, the gap between germline ends came to 8 bases. Germline V gives CDR1 SGDLS, CDR2 YYNGEE. CDR3 length: 13 amino acids. CDR3 region: CASSVSGAGELFF. The CDR3 DNA reads TGTGCCAGCAGCGTGTCAGGGGCCGGGGAGCTGTTTTTT.

The chain has TRBV18 and TRBJ2-1; possible D gene TRBD2, 5 bases. The CDR3 runs to 14 residues. V was shortened by 6 bases and J by 8 bases, with 17 bases between the two germline ends. Germline V gene sequence: CDR1 KGHSH, CDR2 LQKENI. Here the CDR3 reads CASSLRSEWDEQFF. Here the CDR3 DNA reads TGTGCCAGCTCGCTTCGTAGCGAGTGGGATGAGCAGTTCTTC.

The chain links TRBV19 to TRBJ1-2; 7 bases fit TRBD1. The CDR3 length is 17 residues. Germline loops: CDR1 LNHDA, CDR2 SQIVND (reference sequence). Trimming at V came to 5 bases and at J to 2 bases, leaving 14 bases not matched to a gene. The CDR3 sequence: CASSYLAQGRQNYGYTF. CDR3 nucleotides: TGTGCCAGTAGTTACCTGGCACAGGGGAGACAGAACTATGGCTACACCTTC.

This clone was observed once. J is TRBJ2-6 and V is TRBV2; perhaps TRBD2 as D (6 bases). In germline, CDR1 is SNHLY, CDR2 FYNNEI. The CDR3 consists of 17 residues. Trimming removed 7 bases at V and 0 bases at J, with 16 bases between. CDR3 DNA: TGTGCCAGCAACCTTCTTGGGGGGTCCTCTGGGGCCAACGTCCTGACTTTC. Protein product: CASNLLGGSSGANVLTF.

This clone is medium-sized by share. This chain uses TRBV9 with TRBJ2-1; 7 bases are shared with TRBD2. The CDR3 length is 16 residues. The junction had 11 bases not matched to a gene; V was cut back by 3 bases and J by 5 bases. Germline CDR1 is SGDLS and CDR2 is YYNGEE. This chain's CDR3 is CASSALSGEINNEQFF. CDR3 bases: TGTGCCAGCAGCGCGCTCAGCGGGGAAATCAACAATGAGCAGTTCTTC. The full variable domain, rest sourced from reference TRBV9 and TRBJ2-1, is DSGVTQTPKHLITATGQRVTLRCSPRSGDLSVYWYQQSLDQGLQFLIQYYNGEERAKGNILERFSAQQFPDLHSELNLSSLELGDSALYFCASSALSGEINNEQFFGPGTRLTVL.

This clone has more than one count but fewer than ten. The chain carries TRBV10-3 and TRBJ1-5; the D gene is possibly TRBD1 (6 bases). V lost 2 bases, J lost 7 bases, and 15 bases lay in between. The germline V gene has CDR1 ENHRY and CDR2 SYGVKD. The CDR3 is made up of 15 amino acids. The CDR3 bases are TGTGCCATCAGTGAGATAACAGGGCAGGGACAGCCCCAGCATTTT. Its translation: CAISEITGQGQPQHF.

V and J are TRBV7-2 and TRBJ2-3, with TRBD2 matching over 9 bases. The junction had 6 bases not matched to a gene; V was cut back by 4 bases and J by 1 base. In germline, CDR1 is SGHTA, CDR2 FQGNSA. This CDR3 contains 16 residues. The chain's CDR3 is CASSYLAGSGTDTQYF. Here the CDR3 DNA reads TGTGCCAGCAGCTACCTAGCGGGGAGTGGCACAGATACGCAGTATTTT.

The chain uses TRBV10-2 and TRBJ1-1; tentative D call: TRBD1 (5 bases). The CDR3 consists of 16 residues. V was pared by 6 bases and J by 3 bases, with 20 bases between. Germline CDR1 WSHSY, CDR2 SAAADI. The CDR3 loop is CASRALRQGPDTEAFF. The CDR3 DNA follows: TGCGCCAGCAGGGCTCTGCGGCAGGGCCCTGACACTGAAGCTTTCTTT.

The chain links TRBV5-5 to TRBJ1-1; D gene uncertain. Per the germline V gene, CDR1 is SGHKS and CDR2 is YYEKEE (reference sequence). V dropped 5 bases and J dropped 4 bases, with 21 bases sitting between them. The CDR3 loop spans 16 amino acids. For the CDR3, the DNA is TGTGCCAGCAGTTACGCGGTGGTACAACCGCCCACTGAAGCTTTCTTT. This gives the protein CASSYAVVQPPTEAFF.

The V call is TRBV5-1, the J call TRBJ1-4, with D perhaps TRBD1 (5 bases). V shed 1 base and J shed 7 bases, with 11 bases lying between them. Germline CDR1 and CDR2: SGHRS and YFSETQ. The CDR3 contains 14 residues. The CDR3 reads CASSLKSGFEKLFF. The CDR3 bases are TGCGCCAGCAGCTTGAAGTCAGGGTTTGAAAAACTGTTTTTT.

V usage is TRBV28 and J usage is TRBJ1-2; tentative D call: TRBD1 (6 bases). Per germline, CDR1 MDHEN and CDR2 SYDVKM. Trimming shortened V by 6 bases and J by 7 bases, and 15 bases separated the two germline ends. CDR3 length equals 13 residues. CDR3 nucleotide sequence: TGTGCCAGCAGGCCCACAGGGTCGGTTGGCTACACCTTC. Translation: CASRPTGSVGYTF.

This sequence joins TRBV5-1 and TRBJ1-2, with 10 nucleotides matching TRBD1. The V gene end was trimmed by 0 bases and the J gene end by 2 bases; junction bases not matched to a gene: 7. The length of the CDR3 is 17 residues. The V gene's germline CDR1 is SGHRS and CDR2 YFSETQ. The CDR3 nucleotides read TGCGCCAGCAGCTTGGCACCCTGGGACAGGGGCAACTATGGCTACACCTTC. Protein: CASSLAPWDRGNYGYTF.

This clone was picked up one time. The chain joins TRBV19 to TRBJ1-4; unclear D gene. V lost 6 bases to trimming and J lost 14 bases, with 19 bases between them. The CDR3 extends over 13 amino acids. Germline lookup yields CDR1 LNHDA and CDR2 SQIVND (reference sequence). CDR3 residues: CASSLVSSRLLFF. The CDR3, as DNA: TGTGCCAGTAGCCTAGTATCGTCGAGGTTGCTGTTTTTT. Full variable domain (remainder filled in from reference TRBV19 and TRBJ1-4): DGGITQSPKYLFRKEGQNVTLSCEQNLNHDAMYWYRQDPGQGLRLIYYSQIVNDFQKGDIAEGYSVSREKKESFPLTVTSAQKNPTAFYLCASSLVSSRLLFFGSGTQLSVL.

The chain combines TRBV12-3 or TRBV12-4 with TRBJ2-2; D remains unclear. Trimming pared 2 bases from V and 7 bases from J, leaving 2 bases between. The CDR3 consists of 11 residues. CDR3 residues: CASSLLGELFF. The CDR3 DNA sequence: TGTGCCAGCAGTTTACTCGGGGAGCTGTTTTTT.